This entry lists 5 T cell receptor beta chains sequenced from one sample in a study of blood T cell repertoires in COVID-19 (dated by TCRdb to 2020 to 2021). Libraries were prepared through the immunoSEQ multiplex PCR assay. The source is immuneACCESS, and TCRdb retained only in-frame sequences with V and J called. Part of the clones is not carried over; for the studies checked, unresolved V genes explain less than half of this, and the remainder is unexplained. The sample table lists fewer than 700,000 clones, 85% to 90% of them with a count of one. The leading ten clones occupy 7.8% of the sample. Sequencing was done on a sample of peripheral blood. The receptors shown here come from a woman aged 50 to 60 with COVID-19, enrolled during active disease.

The CDR3 loop reads CASSFEGESYEQYF. Here the CDR3 DNA reads TGTGCCAGCAGTTTCGAGGGGGAGAGCTACGAGCAGTACTTC. This chain connects TRBV28 to TRBJ2-7; tentatively, D is TRBD1 (6 bases). This CDR3 region has 14 residues. V lost 3 bases to trimming and J lost 3 bases, with 12 bases between them. Looked up from germline, CDR1 is MDHEN and CDR2 is SYDVKM.

The chain links TRBV6-5 to TRBJ1-6; the D gene is possibly TRBD1 (6 bases). V lost 2 bases, J lost 6 bases, and 11 bases lay in between. The CDR3 runs to 15 residues. Germline V lookup: CDR1 MNHEY, CDR2 SVGAGI. This chain's CDR3 is CASSYLARGNSPLHF. In DNA, the CDR3 is TGTGCCAGCAGTTACCTAGCCAGGGGTAATTCACCCCTCCACTTT.

The CDR3 region has the DNA TGTGCCAGCAGTGAAGTGAGGCAGGGCGAGCAGTACTTC. Amino acid sequence: CASSEVRQGEQYF. The V call is TRBV2, the J call TRBJ2-7, with D tentatively TRBD1 (5 bases). This CDR3 has 13 residues. CDR1 and CDR2 (germline): SNHLY, FYNNEI. The V end was cut by 1 base, the J end by 6 bases, with 10 bases between.

V is TRBV27 and J is TRBJ2-2; D not resolved. V lost 3 bases, J lost 1 base, and 9 bases lay in between. The CDR3 extends over 15 amino acids. Germline CDR1 MNHEY, CDR2 SMNVEV (reference sequence). The CDR3 loop is CASSLRQQNTGELFF. CDR3 DNA: TGTGCCAGCAGTTTGCGGCAGCAGAACACCGGGGAGCTGTTTTTT.

This chain links TRBV6-1 with TRBJ1-2; D gene unclear. V gave up 0 bases and J gave up 6 bases, with 11 bases separating them. The germline CDR1 and CDR2 sequences are MNHNS and SASEGT. The CDR3 runs to 14 residues. The CDR3 is CASSEAARTHGYTF. The CDR3 DNA is TGTGCCAGCAGTGAAGCGGCACGTACACATGGCTACACCTTC.